This TCR beta chain comes out of a study of beta chain features in type 1 diabetes. Findings of the study overall: These data did not resolve whether HLA type affects TCRB rearrangement. VDJ junctions from type 1 diabetes patients carried fewer insertions and larger deletions. Cells expressing TCR highly could be over-represented by cDNA sequencing.

This clone showed up just a few times. What it recognizes is unknown. V was clipped by 6 bases and J by 0 bases, with 9 bases between them. This CDR3 is built from 14 residues. The germline V gene has CDR1 ENHRY and CDR2 SYGVKD. cDNA synthesis used the whole RNA isolate, giving expressed TCRB sequences. The read count averaged about 3.57 million across naive, central memory and regulatory T cell samples. Only in-frame clones appear in the TCRdb table, and some are missing; sequencing was by immunoSEQ multiplex PCR. The sample holds about 620,000 clones, 15% to 18% seen once. The source material was naive CD4+ T cells from blood. The TCR sequence derives from a man between 18 and 29 years old in good health. This sequence joins TRBV10-3 and TRBJ1-5, with D unclear. Here the CDR3 DNA reads TGTGCCATCAGGTCGTCTGGTAGCAATCAGCCCCAGCATTTT. It codes for CAIRSSGSNQPQHF.